A selection of T cell receptor beta chains follows, all from one sample in a study of cytomegalovirus exposure and HLA in healthy donors. Sequencing used immunoSEQ multiplex PCR; TCRdb keeps in-frame clones, though not all of them. The table lists about 140,000 clones, approximately 80% of them singletons. Sequenced input: PBMCs. The receptors derive from a man aged 25 to 45 in good health and CMV-seronegative. CDR3s include the opening cysteine and the closing phenylalanine or tryptophan. D genes are given only for firm matches. Clone size is not always given. Where it is, it says once, few, many or a class for expanded clones.

NA | TRBJ1-3 | TRBV7-9 | few | CASSLGSSGNTIYF | TGTGCCAGCAGCTTAGGGAGCTCTGGAAACACCATATATTTT
NA | TRBJ1-1 | TRBV6-6 | NA | CASSYQVDYTEAFF | TGTGCCAGCAGTTACCAAGTAGATTACACTGAAGCTTTCTTT
TRBD1 | TRBJ2-1 | TRBV4-1 | NA | CASSRRHRGPGNEQFF | TGCGCCAGCAGCCGCCGGCACAGGGGGCCGGGTAATGAGCAGTTCTTC
NA | TRBJ2-7 | TRBV28 | NA | CASDTGYEQYF | TGTGCCAGCGACACAGGCTACGAGCAGTACTTC
NA | TRBJ1-1 | TRBV6-5 | NA | CASSSHGGRINTEAFF | TGTGCCAGCAGTTCACATGGGGGGAGGATTAACACTGAAGCTTTCTTT
NA | TRBJ1-2 | TRBV7-2 | NA | CASTENYGYTF | TGTGCCAGCACCGAGAACTATGGCTACACCTTC
TRBD2 | TRBJ2-1 | TRBV2 | once | CASRLSLAGPHEQFF | TGTGCCAGCAGGCTATCACTAGCGGGTCCCCATGAGCAGTTCTTC
NA | TRBJ2-1 | TRBV7-9 | NA | CASSLGRDTLTYNEQFF | TGTGCCAGCAGCTTAGGACGGGACACCCTCACCTACAATGAGCAGTTCTTC
TRBD2 | TRBJ2-5 | TRBV7-9 | few | CASSQGGSGRQETQYF | TGTGCCAGCAGCCAAGGGGGTAGCGGGAGGCAAGAGACCCAGTACTTC
TRBD2 | TRBJ2-1 | TRBV7-2 | NA | CASSFWGLAYNEQFF | TGTGCCAGCAGTTTTTGGGGACTAGCCTACAATGAGCAGTTCTTC
NA | TRBJ2-1 | TRBV6-4 | NA | CASSEGIQGNYEQFF | TGTGCCAGCAGTGAGGGGATCCAGGGAAATTATGAGCAGTTCTTC
TRBD2 | TRBJ2-3 | TRBV2 | NA | CASSGTSGRALPDTQYF | TGTGCCAGCAGTGGGACTAGCGGGAGGGCCCTACCAGATACGCAGTATTTT
NA | TRBJ1-3 | TRBV2 | NA | CASNRRGSSGNTIYF | TGTGCCAGCAACCGCAGGGGATCCTCTGGAAACACCATATATTTT
TRBD1 | TRBJ2-7 | TRBV13 | NA | CASSLWGQGTYEQYF | TGTGCCAGCAGCTTATGGGGACAGGGTACCTACGAGCAGTACTTC
NA | TRBJ2-7 | TRBV2 | NA | CASSEGTWAEQYF | TGTGCCAGCAGTGAAGGGACTTGGGCCGAGCAGTACTTC
NA | TRBJ1-4 | TRBV25-1 | few | CASGNGGLNEKLFF | TGTGCCAGCGGCAACGGGGGGCTTAATGAAAAACTGTTTTTT
NA | TRBJ1-4 | TRBV5-6 | few | CASSFGSPGEKLFF | TGTGCCAGCAGCTTTGGCAGCCCAGGCGAAAAACTGTTTTTT